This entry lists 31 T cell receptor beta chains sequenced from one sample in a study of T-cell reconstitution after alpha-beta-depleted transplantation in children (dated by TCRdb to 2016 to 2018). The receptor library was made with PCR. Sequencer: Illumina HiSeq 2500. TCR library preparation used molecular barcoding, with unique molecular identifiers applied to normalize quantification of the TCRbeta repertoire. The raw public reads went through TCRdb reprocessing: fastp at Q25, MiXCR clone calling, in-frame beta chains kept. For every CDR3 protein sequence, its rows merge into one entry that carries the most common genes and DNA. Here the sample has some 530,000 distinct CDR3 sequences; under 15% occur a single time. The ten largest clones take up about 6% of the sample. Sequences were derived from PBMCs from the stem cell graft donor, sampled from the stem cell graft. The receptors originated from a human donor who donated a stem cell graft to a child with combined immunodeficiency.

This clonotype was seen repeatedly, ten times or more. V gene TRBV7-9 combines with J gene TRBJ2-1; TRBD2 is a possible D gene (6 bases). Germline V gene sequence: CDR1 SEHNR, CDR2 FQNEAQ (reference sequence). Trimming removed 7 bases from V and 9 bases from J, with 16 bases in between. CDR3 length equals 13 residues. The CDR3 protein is CASTFRLVSEQFF. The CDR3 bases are TGTGCCAGCACTTTTAGACTAGTCAGTGAGCAGTTCTTC.

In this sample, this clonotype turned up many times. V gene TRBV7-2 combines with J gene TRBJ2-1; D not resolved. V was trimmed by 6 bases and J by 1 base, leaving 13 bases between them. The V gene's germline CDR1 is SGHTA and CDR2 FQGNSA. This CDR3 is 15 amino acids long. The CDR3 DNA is TGTGCCAGCAGACCAACCGTGAGTTCCTACAATGAGCAGTTCTTC. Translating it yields CASRPTVSSYNEQFF.

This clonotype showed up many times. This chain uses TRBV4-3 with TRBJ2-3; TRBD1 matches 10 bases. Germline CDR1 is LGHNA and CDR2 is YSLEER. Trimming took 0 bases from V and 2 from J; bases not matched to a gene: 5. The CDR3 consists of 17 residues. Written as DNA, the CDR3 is TGCGCCAGCAGCCAAGATCAGGGGACAGGGGTCACAGATACGCAGTATTTT. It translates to CASSQDQGTGVTDTQYF.

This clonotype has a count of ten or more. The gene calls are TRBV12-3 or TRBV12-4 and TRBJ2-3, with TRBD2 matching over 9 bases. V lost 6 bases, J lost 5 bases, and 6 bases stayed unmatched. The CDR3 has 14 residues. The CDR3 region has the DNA TGTGCCAGCAGACGAGCGGGGGGCAGAGATACGCAGTATTTT. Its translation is CASRRAGGRDTQYF.

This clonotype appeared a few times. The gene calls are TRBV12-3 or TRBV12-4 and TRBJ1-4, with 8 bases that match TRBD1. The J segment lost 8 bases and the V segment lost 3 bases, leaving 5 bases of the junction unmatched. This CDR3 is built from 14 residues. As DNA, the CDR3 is TGTGCCAGCAGTTTTCAGGGGGCGTTCGAAAAACTGTTTTTT. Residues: CASSFQGAFEKLFF.

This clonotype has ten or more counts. Written as DNA, the CDR3 is TGTGCCAGCAGTGGACTAGCGGGCCGACAAGAGACCCAGTACTTC. The encoded protein is CASSGLAGRQETQYF. The chain combines TRBV12-3 or TRBV12-4 with TRBJ2-5; TRBD2 matches 11 bases. The CDR3 has 15 residues. Unmatched junction bases numbered 4, after V lost 5 bases and J lost 2 bases.

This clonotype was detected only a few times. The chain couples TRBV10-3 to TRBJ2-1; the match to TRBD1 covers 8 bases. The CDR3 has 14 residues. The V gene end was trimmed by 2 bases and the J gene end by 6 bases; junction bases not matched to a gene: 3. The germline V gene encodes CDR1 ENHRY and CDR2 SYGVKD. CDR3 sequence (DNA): TGTGCCATCAGTGAGGCCGGGACAGGCAATGAGCAGTTCTTC. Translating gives CAISEAGTGNEQFF.

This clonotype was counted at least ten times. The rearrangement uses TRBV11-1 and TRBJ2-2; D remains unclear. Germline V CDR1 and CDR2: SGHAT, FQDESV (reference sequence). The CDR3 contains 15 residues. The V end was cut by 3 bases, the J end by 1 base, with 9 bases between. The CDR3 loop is CASSLVLGNTGELFF. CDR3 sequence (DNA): TGTGCCAGCAGCTTGGTCCTCGGGAACACCGGGGAGCTGTTTTTT.

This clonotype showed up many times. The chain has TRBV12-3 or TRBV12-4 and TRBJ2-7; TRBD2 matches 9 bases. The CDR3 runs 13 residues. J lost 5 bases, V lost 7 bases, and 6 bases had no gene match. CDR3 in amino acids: CASTRREGNEQYF. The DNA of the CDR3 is TGTGCCAGCACTCGGCGGGAGGGAAACGAGCAGTACTTC.

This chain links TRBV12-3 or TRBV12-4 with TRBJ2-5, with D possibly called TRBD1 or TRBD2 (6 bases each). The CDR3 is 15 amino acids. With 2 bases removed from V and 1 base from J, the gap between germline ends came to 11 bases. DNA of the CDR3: TGTGCCAGCAGTTTATATAGGGGGGCCCAAGAGACCCAGTACTTC. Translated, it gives CASSLYRGAQETQYF.

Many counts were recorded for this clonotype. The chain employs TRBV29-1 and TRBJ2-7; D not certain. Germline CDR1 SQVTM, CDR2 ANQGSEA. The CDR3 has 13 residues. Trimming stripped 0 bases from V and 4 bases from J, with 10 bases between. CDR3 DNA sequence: TGCAGCGTTGAAGAAGGGCTTTTTTACGAGCAGTACTTC. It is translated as CSVEEGLFYEQYF.

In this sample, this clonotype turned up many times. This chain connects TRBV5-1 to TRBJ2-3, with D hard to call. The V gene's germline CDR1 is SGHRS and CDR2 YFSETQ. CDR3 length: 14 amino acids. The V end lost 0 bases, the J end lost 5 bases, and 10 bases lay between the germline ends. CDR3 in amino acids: CASSLDNLGDTQYF. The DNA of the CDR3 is TGCGCCAGCAGCTTGGATAATTTAGGAGATACGCAGTATTTT.

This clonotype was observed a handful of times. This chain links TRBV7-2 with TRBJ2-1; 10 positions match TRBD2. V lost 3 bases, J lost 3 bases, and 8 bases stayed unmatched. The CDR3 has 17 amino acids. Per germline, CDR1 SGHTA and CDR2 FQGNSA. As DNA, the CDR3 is TGTGCCAGCAGCTTGGCTGCCGGACTAGCGGACTACAATGAGCAGTTCTTC. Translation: CASSLAAGLADYNEQFF.

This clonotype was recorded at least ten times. The DNA for the CDR3 is TGTGCCAGCAGCTTAGGGGAGGGTAGATATGAGCAGTTCTTC. Translated, it gives CASSLGEGRYEQFF. The rearrangement links TRBV11-2 to TRBJ2-1, with TRBD2 matching over 7 bases. The length of the CDR3 is 14 residues. Germline CDR1 reads SGHAT; CDR2 reads FQNNGV. Germline trimming cut 1 base from V and 8 bases from J; bases unmatched to any gene: 5.

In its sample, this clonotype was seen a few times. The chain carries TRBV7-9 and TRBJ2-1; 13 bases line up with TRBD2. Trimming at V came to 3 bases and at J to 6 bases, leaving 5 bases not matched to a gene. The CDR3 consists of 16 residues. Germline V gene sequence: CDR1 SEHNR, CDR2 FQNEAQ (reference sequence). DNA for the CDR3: TGTGCCAGCAGCTTTGTTCGACTAGCGGGAGGCAATGAGCAGTTCTTC. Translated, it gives CASSFVRLAGGNEQFF.

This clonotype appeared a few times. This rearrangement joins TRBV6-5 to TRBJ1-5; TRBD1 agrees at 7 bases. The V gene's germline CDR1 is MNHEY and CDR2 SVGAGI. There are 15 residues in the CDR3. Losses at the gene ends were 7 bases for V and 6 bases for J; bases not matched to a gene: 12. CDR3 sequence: CASTNTGAWGQPQHF. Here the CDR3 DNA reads TGTGCCAGCACCAACACAGGGGCATGGGGTCAGCCCCAGCATTTT.

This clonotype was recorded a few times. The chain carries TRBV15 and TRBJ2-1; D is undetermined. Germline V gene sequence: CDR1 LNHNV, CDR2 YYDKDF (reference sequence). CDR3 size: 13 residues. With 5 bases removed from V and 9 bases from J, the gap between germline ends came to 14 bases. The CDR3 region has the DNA TGTGCCACCAGCTTTCCGGGCTGGTTTGAGCAGTTCTTC. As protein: CATSFPGWFEQFF.

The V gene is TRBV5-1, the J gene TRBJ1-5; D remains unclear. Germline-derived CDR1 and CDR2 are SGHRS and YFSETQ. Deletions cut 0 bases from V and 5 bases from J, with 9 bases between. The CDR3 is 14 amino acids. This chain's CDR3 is CASSLEPGDQPQHF. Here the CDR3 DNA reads TGCGCCAGCAGCTTGGAGCCAGGCGATCAGCCCCAGCATTTT.

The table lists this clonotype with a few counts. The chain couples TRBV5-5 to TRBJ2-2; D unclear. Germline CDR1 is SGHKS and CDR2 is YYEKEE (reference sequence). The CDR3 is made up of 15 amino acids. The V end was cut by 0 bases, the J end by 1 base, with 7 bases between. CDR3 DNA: TGTGCCAGCAGCTTGGAGATAGGGAACACCGGGGAGCTGTTTTTT. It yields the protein CASSLEIGNTGELFF.

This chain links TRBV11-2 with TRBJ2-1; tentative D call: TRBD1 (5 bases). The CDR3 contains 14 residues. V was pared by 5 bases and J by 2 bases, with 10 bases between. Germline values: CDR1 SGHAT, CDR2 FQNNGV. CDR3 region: CASSPGATYNEQFF. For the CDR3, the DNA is TGTGCCAGCAGCCCTGGGGCTACCTACAATGAGCAGTTCTTC.

In nucleotides, the CDR3 is TGTGCCAGCCGACAGCTTAGTGGGCAAGAGACCCAGTACTTC. This codes for CASRQLSGQETQYF. This chain joins TRBV18 and TRBJ2-5; D perhaps matches TRBD1 (5 bases). The CDR3 is 14 amino acids. Germline V CDR1 and CDR2: KGHSH, LQKENI. V lost 8 bases and J 2 bases, leaving 15 bases between the germline ends.

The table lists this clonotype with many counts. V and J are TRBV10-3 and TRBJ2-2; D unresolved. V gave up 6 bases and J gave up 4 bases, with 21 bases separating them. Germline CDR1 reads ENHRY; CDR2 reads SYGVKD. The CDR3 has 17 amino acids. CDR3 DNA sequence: TGTGCCATCAGCAATACCTTTACGGCTAGTGTCACCGGGGAGCTGTTTTTT. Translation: CAISNTFTASVTGELFF.

The CDR3 DNA follows: TGCGCCAGCATCCGGGGGGAGGCAAAATCCTCTGGGGCCAACGTCCTGACTTTC. It yields the protein CASIRGEAKSSGANVLTF. The chain carries TRBV5-1 and TRBJ2-6; 7 nucleotides match TRBD2. The CDR3 extends over 18 amino acids. CDR1 and CDR2 (germline): SGHRS, YFSETQ. V gave up 6 bases and J gave up 0 bases; unmatched junction bases: 12.

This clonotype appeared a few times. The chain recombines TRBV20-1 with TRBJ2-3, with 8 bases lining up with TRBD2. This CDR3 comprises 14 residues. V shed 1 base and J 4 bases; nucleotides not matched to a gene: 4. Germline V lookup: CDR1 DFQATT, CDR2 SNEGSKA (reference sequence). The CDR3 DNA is TGCAGTGCTAGAGTGGTAGCGGGGTCAGATACGCAGTATTTT. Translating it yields CSARVVAGSDTQYF.

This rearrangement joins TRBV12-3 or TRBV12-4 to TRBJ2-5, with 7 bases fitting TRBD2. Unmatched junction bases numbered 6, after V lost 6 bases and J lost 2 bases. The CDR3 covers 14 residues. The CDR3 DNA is TGTGCCAGCAGAGTAGCGGGCGGGCAAGAGACCCAGTACTTC. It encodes CASRVAGGQETQYF.

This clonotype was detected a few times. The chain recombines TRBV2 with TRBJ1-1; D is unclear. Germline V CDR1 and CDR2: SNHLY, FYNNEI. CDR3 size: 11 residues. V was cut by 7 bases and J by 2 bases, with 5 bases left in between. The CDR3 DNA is TGTGCCAGCAACTTTAACACTGAAGCTTTCTTT. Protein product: CASNFNTEAFF.

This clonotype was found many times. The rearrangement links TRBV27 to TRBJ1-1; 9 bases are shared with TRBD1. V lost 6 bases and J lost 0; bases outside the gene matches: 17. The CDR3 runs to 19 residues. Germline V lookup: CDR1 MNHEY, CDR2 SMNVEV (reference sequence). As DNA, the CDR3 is TGTGCCAGCAGCGCCCTTTTTGGACAGGGGACCTTTTTGAACACTGAAGCTTTCTTT. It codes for CASSALFGQGTFLNTEAFF.

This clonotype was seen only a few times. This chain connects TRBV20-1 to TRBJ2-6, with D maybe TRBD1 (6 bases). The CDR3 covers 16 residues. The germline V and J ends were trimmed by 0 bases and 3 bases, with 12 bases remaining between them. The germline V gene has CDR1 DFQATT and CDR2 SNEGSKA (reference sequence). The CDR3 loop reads CSARDATGIGANVLTF. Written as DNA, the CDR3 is TGCAGTGCTAGAGACGCTACAGGGATTGGGGCCAACGTCCTGACTTTC.

CDR3 sequence reads: CSARQDYEQYF. As DNA, the CDR3 is TGCAGTGCTAGACAAGACTACGAGCAGTACTTC. The chain uses TRBV20-1 and TRBJ2-7; D gene uncertain. Germline loops: CDR1 DFQATT, CDR2 SNEGSKA (reference sequence). Deletions cut 2 bases from V and 3 bases from J, with 5 bases between. The CDR3 is 11 amino acids.

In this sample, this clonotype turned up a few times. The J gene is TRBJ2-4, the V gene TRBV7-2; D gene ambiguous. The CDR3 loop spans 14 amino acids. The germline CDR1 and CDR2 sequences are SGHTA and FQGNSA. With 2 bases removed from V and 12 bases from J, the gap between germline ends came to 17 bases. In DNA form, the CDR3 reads TGTGCCAGCAGCTTATACTCGTCTGTCGATAATCAGTACTTC. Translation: CASSLYSSVDNQYF.

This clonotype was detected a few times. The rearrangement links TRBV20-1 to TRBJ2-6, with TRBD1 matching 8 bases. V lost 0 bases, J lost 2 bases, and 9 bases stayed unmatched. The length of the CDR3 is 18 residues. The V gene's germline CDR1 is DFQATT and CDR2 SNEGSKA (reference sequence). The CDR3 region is CSARDVTGVATGANVLTF. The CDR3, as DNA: TGCAGTGCTAGAGATGTGACAGGGGTGGCCACTGGGGCCAACGTCCTGACTTTC.